The 32 T cell receptor beta chains below were found in one sample sequenced in a study of response to subunit inactivated influenza vaccine. TCRdb independently ran MiXCR on the RT-PCR reads; one entry per CDR3 protein. The sample includes about 700,000 distinct CDR3 sequences, 14% of them seen just once. The sequences come from PBMCs from blood, collected around 14 days before vaccination. These receptors were collected from a man between 50 and 59 years old who received an inactivated influenza vaccine.

This clonotype was seen at least ten times. This chain uses TRBV7-2 with TRBJ2-4; possible D gene TRBD1, 5 bases. The V gene lost 4 bases and the J gene lost 6 bases, with 19 bases spanning the gap. CDR1 SGHTA and CDR2 FQGNSA come from the germline V gene. The CDR3 is 16 amino acids. CDR3 amino acids: CASSSRTTIAGNIQYF. CDR3 bases: TGTGCCAGCAGCTCCCGGACAACCATTGCAGGAAACATTCAGTACTTC.

This clonotype has just a few counts. The chain has TRBV6-1 and TRBJ2-7; TRBD1 might be the D (6 bases). Germline loops: CDR1 MNHNS, CDR2 SASEGT. The CDR3 spans 16 residues. The ends were cut back, 4 bases at V and 3 bases at J, with 19 bases in the middle. The CDR3 region is CASSGWGDRNHYEQYF. CDR3 DNA: TGTGCCAGCAGTGGGTGGGGAGACAGGAACCACTACGAGCAGTACTTC.

This chain uses TRBV2 with TRBJ2-7, with D perhaps given as TRBD1 or TRBD2 (5 bases each). CDR3 length equals 12 residues. Trimming took 10 bases from V and 0 from J, leaving 10 bases between them. From germline, CDR1 is SNHLY and CDR2 FYNNEI. CDR3 bases: TGTGCCACCAGAGGGGCCTCCTACGAGCAGTACTTC. Residues: CATRGASYEQYF. The full variable domain, with the rest looked up from reference TRBV2 and TRBJ2-7, is EPEVTQTPSHQVTQMGQEVILRCVPISNHLYFYWYRQILGQKVEFLVSFYNNEISEKSEIFDDQFSVERPDGSNFTLKIRSTKLEDSAMYFCATRGASYEQYFGPGTRLTVT.

CDR3 region: CASSQGGLSQLEQYF. The CDR3 region has the DNA TGTGCCAGCAGCCAAGGGGGACTCAGCCAGTTAGAGCAGTACTTC. The chain couples TRBV3-1 to TRBJ2-7, with D perhaps TRBD2 (6 bases). The CDR3 totals 15 residues. CDR1 LGHDT and CDR2 YNNKEL come from the germline V gene (reference sequence). Trimming removed 1 base from V and 7 bases from J, with 17 bases in between.

This clonotype was seen a few times. The chain links TRBV7-2 to TRBJ1-5; 8 nucleotides align to TRBD1. Germline lookup yields CDR1 SGHTA and CDR2 FQGNSA. The CDR3 is 14 residues long. Germline trimming cut 5 bases from V and 7 bases from J; bases unmatched to any gene: 7. CDR3 in DNA: TGTGCCAGCAGCGTACAGGGGGTTTTGCAGCCCCAGCATTTT. It yields the protein CASSVQGVLQPQHF.

The chain couples TRBV11-2 to TRBJ2-7, with D possibly TRBD2 on 6 matching bases. The CDR3 has 14 amino acids. Germline V gene lookup returns CDR1 SGHAT and CDR2 FQNNGV. V was trimmed by 7 bases and J by 2 bases, leaving 15 bases between them. The CDR3 DNA reads as TGTGCCAGCAACTCGGCGGGGACCACCTACGAGCAGTACTTC. Its translation: CASNSAGTTYEQYF.

This clonotype was observed a few times. The rearrangement uses TRBV5-1 and TRBJ2-1, with 8 bases identical to TRBD2. CDR1 SGHRS and CDR2 YFSETQ come from the germline V gene. V shed 5 bases, J shed 10 bases, and the junction held 14 bases outside the gene matches. This CDR3 has 15 amino acids. CDR3 coding DNA: TGCGCCAGCAGTCCCGTCGAGCGCCGGGGGGGGGAGCAGTTCTTC. It encodes CASSPVERRGGEQFF.

This clonotype was seen a few times. This rearrangement joins TRBV20-1 to TRBJ1-5, with D hard to call. The V gene's germline CDR1 is DFQATT and CDR2 SNEGSKA (reference sequence). Trimming cost V 0 bases and J 4 bases, with 13 bases left between them. This CDR3 comprises 15 residues. CDR3: CSAREVGSRNQPQHF. The CDR3 nucleotides are TGCAGTGCTAGAGAGGTTGGCAGCAGAAATCAGCCCCAGCATTTT.

This clonotype was counted between two and nine times. The rearrangement links TRBV10-3 to TRBJ2-2, with D perhaps assigned TRBD1 or TRBD2 (5 bases each). The length of the CDR3 is 14 residues. Germline V CDR1 and CDR2: ENHRY, SYGVKD. Trimming left V 7 bases short and J 2 bases short, with 11 bases between. CDR3 bases: TGTGCCATCACCGGGACGGAAAACACCGGGGAGCTGTTTTTT. Its protein is CAITGTENTGELFF.

This clonotype was seen a few times. The chain is built from TRBV27 and TRBJ2-7; D unclear. With 3 bases removed from V and 3 bases from J, the gap between germline ends came to 15 bases. This CDR3 comprises 15 residues. Germline V gives CDR1 MNHEY, CDR2 SMNVEV (reference sequence). The CDR3 nucleotides are TGTGCCAGCAGTTTGGCTCCTTCTTCGTTCTACGAGCAGTACTTC. It codes for CASSLAPSSFYEQYF.

The chain links TRBV20-1 to TRBJ2-5; 12 positions match TRBD2. V dropped 6 bases and J dropped 8; count of bases not matched to a gene: 10. Germline loops: CDR1 DFQATT, CDR2 SNEGSKA (reference sequence). The CDR3 covers 14 residues. The CDR3 here is CSAKTSGGPGTQYF. The CDR3 DNA reads as TGCAGTGCCAAGACTAGCGGGGGCCCGGGTACCCAGTACTTC.

The V and J genes are TRBV12-3 or TRBV12-4 and TRBJ1-5; no reliable D call. The CDR3 totals 14 residues. The V end lost 4 bases, the J end lost 3 bases, and 10 bases lay between the germline ends. CDR3 sequence: CASSWEASNQPQHF. CDR3 in DNA: TGTGCCAGCAGTTGGGAGGCCTCCAATCAGCCCCAGCATTTT.

The J gene is TRBJ2-7, the V gene TRBV5-1; 7 nucleotides line up with TRBD2. CDR3 size: 16 residues. Germline assignment: CDR1 SGHRS and CDR2 YFSETQ. V was pared by 4 bases and J by 0 bases, with 10 bases of the junction left unmatched. DNA of the CDR3: TGCGCCAGCAGCCTCGGAAGAGCGGGATTCTCCTACGAGCAGTACTTC. This translates into CASSLGRAGFSYEQYF.

The chain recombines TRBV11-1 with TRBJ2-3, with a weak D call TRBD1 (5 bases). The CDR3 is made up of 14 amino acids. The V end lost 6 bases, the J end lost 9 bases, and 19 bases lay between the germline ends. Germline V gives CDR1 SGHAT, CDR2 FQDESV (reference sequence). The CDR3 is CASSPDPISGTQYF. CDR3 in DNA: TGTGCCAGCAGTCCAGACCCAATTTCAGGGACGCAGTATTTT.

V and J are TRBV18 and TRBJ2-2; weak D call: TRBD2 (5 bases). Germline CDR1 KGHSH, CDR2 LQKENI. V lost 4 bases and J 1 base, leaving 16 bases between the germline ends. The CDR3 is 17 residues long. The CDR3 loop is CASSHPKDSLNTGELFF. The CDR3 DNA reads TGTGCCAGCTCACACCCTAAGGACTCACTGAACACCGGGGAGCTGTTTTTT.

This clonotype has at least ten counts. The chain recombines TRBV10-3 with TRBJ2-2, with D tentatively TRBD2 (5 bases). The CDR3 is 14 amino acids. V was clipped by 10 bases and J by 2 bases, with 14 bases between them. Germline V lookup: CDR1 ENHRY, CDR2 SYGVKD. The CDR3 nucleotides read TGTGCCACCAGAGAGCGGCCAAACACCGGGGAGCTGTTTTTT. Encoded protein: CATRERPNTGELFF.

This clonotype was seen only a few times. The chain carries TRBV11-2 and TRBJ2-1, with 12 nucleotides matching TRBD2. The germline V gene has CDR1 SGHAT and CDR2 FQNNGV. The CDR3 sequence is 17 residues long. The ends lost 5 bases at V and 6 bases at J; junction bases unmatched: 11. CDR3 protein: CASSPRASGRALNEQFF. CDR3 sequence (DNA): TGTGCCAGCAGCCCTAGAGCTAGCGGGAGGGCTCTCAATGAGCAGTTCTTC.

This sequence joins TRBV7-9 and TRBJ1-1, with unresolved D. CDR1 and CDR2 (germline): SEHNR, FQNEAQ (reference sequence). V was pared by 5 bases and J by 3 bases, with 7 bases between. The CDR3 runs 12 residues. CDR3 region: CASSHRDTEAFF. CDR3 DNA: TGTGCCAGCAGCCACAGAGACACTGAAGCTTTCTTT.

V and J are TRBV10-3 and TRBJ2-3, with 10 bases matching TRBD2. This CDR3 contains 15 residues. Germline V gives CDR1 ENHRY, CDR2 SYGVKD. With 3 bases clipped from V and 6 bases from J, the junction kept 6 bases outside the gene matches. In nucleotides, the CDR3 is TGTGCCATCAGTGACAGCGGGGGGGCAGGCGATACGCAGTATTTT. Its protein is CAISDSGGAGDTQYF.

This clonotype was recorded a few times. The chain recombines TRBV2 with TRBJ2-1, with 9 bases matching TRBD2. V shed 9 bases, J shed 3 bases, and the junction held 9 bases outside the gene matches. The CDR3 has 15 amino acids. Germline-derived CDR1 and CDR2 are SNHLY and FYNNEI. DNA of the CDR3: TGTGCCAGAACCTCCGGGACTAGCCTCTACAATGAGCAGTTCTTC. Translation gives CARTSGTSLYNEQFF.

The gene calls are TRBV2 and TRBJ2-7, with D maybe TRBD2 (5 bases). Trimming stripped 5 bases from V and 2 bases from J, with 10 bases between. CDR3 length equals 13 residues. From germline, CDR1 is SNHLY and CDR2 FYNNEI. CDR3 in amino acids: CASSIDGTYEQYF. DNA of the CDR3: TGTGCCAGCAGTATCGACGGGACCTACGAGCAGTACTTC.

The table lists this clonotype with a few counts. The V call is TRBV12-3 or TRBV12-4, the J call TRBJ1-2, with unresolved D. The CDR3 runs to 10 residues. V gave up 5 bases and J gave up 5 bases, with 3 bases separating them. The CDR3 spells CASSRYGYTF. The CDR3 region has the DNA TGTGCCAGCAGTCGTTATGGCTACACCTTC.

V is TRBV5-1 and J is TRBJ2-1; 9 nucleotides match TRBD1. Germline V gene sequence: CDR1 SGHRS, CDR2 YFSETQ. This CDR3 spans 14 amino acids. The J segment lost 5 bases and the V segment lost 4 bases, leaving 4 bases of the junction unmatched. The CDR3 DNA reads as TGCGCCAGCAGCGGGACAGGGTTGGACAATGAGCAGTTCTTC. Translated: CASSGTGLDNEQFF.

This clonotype has just a few counts. This chain links TRBV3-1 with TRBJ2-4, with TRBD2 identical over 11 bases. There are 16 residues in the CDR3. Germline V CDR1 and CDR2: LGHDT, YNNKEL (reference sequence). V trimming: 4 bases; J trimming: 0 bases; junction bases outside the gene matches: 2. CDR3 region: CASSLGTSGAKNIQYF. The CDR3, as DNA: TGTGCCAGCAGCCTTGGGACTAGCGGAGCCAAAAACATTCAGTACTTC.

This clonotype was recorded a few times. The rearrangement joins TRBV11-2 to TRBJ2-2, with D possibly being TRBD2 (7 bases). V was clipped by 5 bases and J by 2 bases, with 15 bases between them. The CDR3 is 16 amino acids. Germline V gene sequence: CDR1 SGHAT, CDR2 FQNNGV. The CDR3 bases are TGTGCCAGCAGCCCAGGAGGGGGGGGTAACACCGGGGAGCTGTTTTTT. It encodes CASSPGGGGNTGELFF.

There are a few counts of this clonotype. V is TRBV7-2 and J is TRBJ2-1; D unclear. The V gene lost 3 bases and the J gene lost 12 bases, with 9 bases spanning the gap. Germline CDR1 and CDR2: SGHTA and FQGNSA. CDR3 length: 11 residues. The CDR3 region has the DNA TGTGCCAGCAGCTTGAAGGCAGGGCAGTTCTTC. Its protein is CASSLKAGQFF. The full variable domain, with the rest looked up from reference TRBV7-2 and TRBJ2-1, is GAGVSQSPSNKVTEKGKDVELRCDPISGHTALYWYRQSLGQGLEFLIYFQGNSAPDKSGLPSDRFSAERTGGSVSTLTIQRTQQEDSAVYLCASSLKAGQFFGPGTRLTVL.

This clonotype was counted a few times. The V and J genes are TRBV7-9 and TRBJ2-2; D is ambiguous. V lost 1 base, J lost 9 bases, and 6 bases lay in between. This CDR3 spans 12 amino acids. Germline V gene sequence: CDR1 SEHNR, CDR2 FQNEAQ (reference sequence). The CDR3 region is CASSLGSWELFF. CDR3 sequence (DNA): TGTGCCAGCAGCTTAGGGAGCTGGGAGCTGTTTTTT. The full variable domain, in which reference TRBV7-9 and TRBJ2-2 provide the parts outside the CDR3, is DTGVSQNPRHKITKRGQNVTFRCDPISEHNRLYWYRQTLGQGPEFLTYFQNEAQLEKSRLLSDRFSAERPKGSFSTLEIQRTEQGDSAMYLCASSLGSWELFFGEGSRLTVL.

Many counts were recorded for this clonotype. V and J are TRBV7-9 and TRBJ2-7, with unresolved D. This CDR3 contains 12 residues. Germline-derived CDR1 and CDR2 are SEHNR and FQNEAQ (reference sequence). Trimming took off 5 bases at V and 6 bases at J, with 11 bases between the two ends. This CDR3 reads CASSDRMSEQYF. The CDR3 region has the DNA TGTGCCAGCAGCGATCGCATGAGCGAGCAGTACTTC.

The chain employs TRBV3-1 and TRBJ2-5; D remains ambiguous. This CDR3 has 12 amino acids. The germline V and J ends were trimmed by 5 bases and 3 bases, with 7 bases remaining between them. Per the germline V gene, CDR1 is LGHDT and CDR2 is YNNKEL (reference sequence). CDR3 sequence: CASSYFKETQYF. The CDR3 nucleotides are TGTGCCAGCAGCTACTTTAAAGAGACCCAGTACTTC.

This clonotype has just one count. The J gene is TRBJ2-7, the V gene TRBV3-1, with D perhaps TRBD2 (5 bases). Deletions cut 3 bases from V and 5 bases from J, with 11 bases between. The CDR3 has 13 residues. Germline V lookup: CDR1 LGHDT, CDR2 YNNKEL (reference sequence). The CDR3 nucleotides are TGTGCCAGCAGCCAGTGGGTCGGGAACGAGCAGTACTTC. Encoded protein: CASSQWVGNEQYF.

The chain employs TRBV12-3 or TRBV12-4 and TRBJ2-1, with 10 positions matching TRBD2. The J segment lost 7 bases and the V segment lost 7 bases, leaving 7 bases of the junction unmatched. The CDR3 spans 14 residues. CDR3 sequence (DNA): TGTGCCAGCACCCTAGCGGGAGTGTTAAATGAGCAGTTCTTC. This encodes CASTLAGVLNEQFF.

This clonotype appeared a few times. The V call is TRBV20-1, the J call TRBJ1-1; D is undetermined. Germline V gene lookup returns CDR1 DFQATT and CDR2 SNEGSKA (reference sequence). CDR3 length: 14 amino acids. V was clipped by 1 base and J by 2 bases, with 11 bases between them. The CDR3 region has the DNA TGCAGTGCTAGAGGTTGGCAGAGAAACACTGAAGCTTTCTTT. The encoded protein is CSARGWQRNTEAFF.